Shown below are 5 T cell receptor beta chains from a single sample sequenced in a study of shared clonotypes between healthy human individuals. Sequenced by immunoSEQ multiplex PCR; TCRdb stores in-frame clones only, minus some. The data contain about a million clones, about 80% of them singletons. The sequencing input was memory CD4+ T cells from PBMCs. Subset of the sample: CD45RA-negative fraction. These receptors all come from a man aged 18 to 30 in good health. Some clones in this sample may be carry-over from other donors' samples.

In this sample, this clone turned up many times. The V call is TRBV19, the J call TRBJ1-4; the match to TRBD1 covers 10 bases. This CDR3 region has 13 residues. Germline V gene lookup returns CDR1 LNHDA and CDR2 SQIVND (reference sequence). V was clipped by 9 bases and J by 8 bases; unmatched bases: 6. CDR3 protein: CARGGTGEEKLFF. The CDR3 DNA reads TGTGCCAGAGGGGGGACAGGGGAGGAAAAACTGTTTTTT.

This clone was seen at least ten times. This chain connects TRBV5-6 to TRBJ2-7; D ambiguous. V was cut by 0 bases and J by 0 bases, with 10 bases left in between. Germline-derived CDR1 and CDR2 are SGHDT and YYEEEE. The CDR3 extends over 15 amino acids. The CDR3 nucleotides read TGTGCCAGCAGCTTGGGGGCGGAAAGCTCCTACGAGCAGTACTTC. It is translated as CASSLGAESSYEQYF. The whole variable domain, remainder taken from reference TRBV5-6 and TRBJ2-7, is DAGVTQSPTHLIKTRGQQVTLRCSPKSGHDTVSWYQQALGQGPQFIFQYYEEEERQRGNFPDRFSGHQFPNYSSELNVNALLLGDSALYLCASSLGAESSYEQYFGPGTRLTVT.

This chain connects TRBV5-1 to TRBJ2-1; 9 bases align to TRBD1. The ends lost 1 base at V and 1 base at J; junction bases unmatched: 3. Germline CDR1 and CDR2: SGHRS and YFSETQ. The CDR3 contains 16 residues. CDR3: CASSLTGQGSYNEQFF. The CDR3 region has the DNA TGCGCCAGCAGCTTGACCGGACAGGGGTCCTACAATGAGCAGTTCTTC.

This chain joins TRBV19 and TRBJ2-1, with D possibly TRBD2 on 6 matching bases. From germline, CDR1 is LNHDA and CDR2 SQIVND (reference sequence). This CDR3 is built from 14 residues. Trimming cost V 3 bases and J 4 bases, with 10 bases left between them. The DNA of the CDR3 is TGTGCCAGTAGTATCCTTAGCGGATACAATGAGCAGTTCTTC. This sequence encodes CASSILSGYNEQFF.

The rearrangement joins TRBV5-1 to TRBJ2-3; 14 bases match TRBD2. CDR3 size: 14 residues. V was pared by 5 bases and J by 5 bases, with 1 base of the junction left unmatched. CDR1 is SGHRS and CDR2 is YFSETQ in the germline V gene. The CDR3 reads CASRGLAGVDTQYF. CDR3 sequence (DNA): TGCGCCAGCAGGGGACTAGCGGGAGTAGATACGCAGTATTTT.